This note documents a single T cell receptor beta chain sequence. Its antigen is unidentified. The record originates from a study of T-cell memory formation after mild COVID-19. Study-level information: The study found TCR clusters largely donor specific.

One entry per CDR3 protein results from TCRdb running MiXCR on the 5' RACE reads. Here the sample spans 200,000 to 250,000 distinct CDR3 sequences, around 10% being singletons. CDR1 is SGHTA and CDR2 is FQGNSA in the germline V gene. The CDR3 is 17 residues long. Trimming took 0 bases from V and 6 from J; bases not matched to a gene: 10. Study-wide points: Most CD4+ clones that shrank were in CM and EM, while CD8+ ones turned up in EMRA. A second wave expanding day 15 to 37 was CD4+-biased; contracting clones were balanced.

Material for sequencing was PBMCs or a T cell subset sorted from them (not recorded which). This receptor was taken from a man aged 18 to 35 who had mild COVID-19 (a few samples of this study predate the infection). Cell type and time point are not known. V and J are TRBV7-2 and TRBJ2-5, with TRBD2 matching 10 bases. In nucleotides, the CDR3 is TGTGCCAGCAGCTTAGCGGGAAGCGGGGGGGCACGGAAGACCCAGTACTTC. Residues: CASSLAGSGGARKTQYF.